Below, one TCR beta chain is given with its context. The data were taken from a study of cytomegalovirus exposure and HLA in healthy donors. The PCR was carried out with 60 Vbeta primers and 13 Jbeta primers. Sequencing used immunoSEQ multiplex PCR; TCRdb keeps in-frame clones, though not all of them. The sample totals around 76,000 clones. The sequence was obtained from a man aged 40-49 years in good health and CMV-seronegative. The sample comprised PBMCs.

The CDR3 here is CASSQDMGQRIMNTEAFF. The CDR3 region has the DNA TGTGCCAGCAGCCAAGATATGGGACAGAGGATCATGAACACTGAAGCTTTCTTT. The chain carries TRBV14 and TRBJ1-1; 7 positions agree with TRBD1. Per germline, CDR1 SGHDN and CDR2 FVKESK. V trimming: 0 bases; J trimming: 0 bases; junction bases outside the gene matches: 10. The CDR3 is 18 amino acids.